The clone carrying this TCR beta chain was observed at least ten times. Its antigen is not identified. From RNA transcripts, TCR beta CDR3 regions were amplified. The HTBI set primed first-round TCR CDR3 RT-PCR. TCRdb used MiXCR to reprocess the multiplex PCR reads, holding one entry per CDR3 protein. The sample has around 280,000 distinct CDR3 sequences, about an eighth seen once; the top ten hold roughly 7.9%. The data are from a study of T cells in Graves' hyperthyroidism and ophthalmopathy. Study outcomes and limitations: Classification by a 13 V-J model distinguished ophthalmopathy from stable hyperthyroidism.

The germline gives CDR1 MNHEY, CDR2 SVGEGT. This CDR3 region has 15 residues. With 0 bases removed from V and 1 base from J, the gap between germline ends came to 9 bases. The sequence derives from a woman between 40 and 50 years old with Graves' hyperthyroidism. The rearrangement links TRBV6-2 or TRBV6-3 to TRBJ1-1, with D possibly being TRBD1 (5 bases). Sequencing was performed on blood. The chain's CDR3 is CASSYSARANTEAFF. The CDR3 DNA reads TGTGCCAGCAGTTACTCGGCCAGGGCGAACACTGAAGCTTTCTTT.